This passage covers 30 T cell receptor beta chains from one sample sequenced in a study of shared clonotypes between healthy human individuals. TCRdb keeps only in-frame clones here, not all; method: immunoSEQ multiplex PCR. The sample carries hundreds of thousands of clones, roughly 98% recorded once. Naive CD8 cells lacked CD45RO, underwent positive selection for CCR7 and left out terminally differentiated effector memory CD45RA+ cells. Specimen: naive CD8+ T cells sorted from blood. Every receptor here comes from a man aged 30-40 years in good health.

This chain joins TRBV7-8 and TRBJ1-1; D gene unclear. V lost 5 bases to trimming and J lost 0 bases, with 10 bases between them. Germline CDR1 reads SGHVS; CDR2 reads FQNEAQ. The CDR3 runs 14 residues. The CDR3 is CASSRDTMNTEAFF. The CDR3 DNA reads TGTGCCAGCAGCCGAGACACTATGAACACTGAAGCTTTCTTT.

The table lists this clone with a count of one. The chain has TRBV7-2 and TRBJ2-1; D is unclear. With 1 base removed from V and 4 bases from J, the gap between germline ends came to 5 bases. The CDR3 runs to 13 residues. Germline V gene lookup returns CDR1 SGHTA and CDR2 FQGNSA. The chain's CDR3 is CASSLGNYNEQFF. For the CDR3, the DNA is TGTGCCAGCAGCTTAGGGAATTACAATGAGCAGTTCTTC.

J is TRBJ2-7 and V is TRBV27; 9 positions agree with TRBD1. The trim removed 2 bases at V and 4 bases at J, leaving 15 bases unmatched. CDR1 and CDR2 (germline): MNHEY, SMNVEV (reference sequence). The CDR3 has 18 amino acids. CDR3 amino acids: CASSLGPPLDRGFYEQYF. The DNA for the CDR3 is TGTGCCAGCAGTTTAGGCCCCCCCCTGGACAGGGGATTTTACGAGCAGTACTTC.

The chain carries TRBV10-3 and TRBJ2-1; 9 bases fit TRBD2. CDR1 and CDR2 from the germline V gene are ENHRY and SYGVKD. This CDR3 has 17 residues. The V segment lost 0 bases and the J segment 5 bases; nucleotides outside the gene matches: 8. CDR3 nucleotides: TGTGCCATCAGTGAGTCCCAAGAGACTAGCGGCCACAATGAGCAGTTCTTC. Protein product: CAISESQETSGHNEQFF.

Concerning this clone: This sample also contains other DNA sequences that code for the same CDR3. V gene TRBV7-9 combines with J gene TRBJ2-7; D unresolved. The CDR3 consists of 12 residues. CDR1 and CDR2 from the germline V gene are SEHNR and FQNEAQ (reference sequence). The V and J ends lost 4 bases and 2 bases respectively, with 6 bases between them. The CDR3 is CASSSTPYEQYF. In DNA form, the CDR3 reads TGTGCCAGCAGCTCCACCCCCTACGAGCAGTACTTC.

The CDR3 spells CASRGGLAVRGETQYF. The DNA for the CDR3 is TGCGCCAGCAGGGGGGGACTAGCGGTAAGGGGAGAGACCCAGTACTTC. The chain carries TRBV5-1 and TRBJ2-5; 11 bases match TRBD2. In germline, CDR1 is SGHRS, CDR2 YFSETQ. This CDR3 comprises 16 residues. J gave up 4 bases and V 5 bases, and 10 bases lay outside the gene matches.

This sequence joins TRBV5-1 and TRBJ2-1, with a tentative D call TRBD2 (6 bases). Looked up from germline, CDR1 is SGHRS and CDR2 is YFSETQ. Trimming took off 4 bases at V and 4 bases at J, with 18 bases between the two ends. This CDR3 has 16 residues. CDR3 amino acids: CASSPWDSGTYNEQFF. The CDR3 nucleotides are TGCGCCAGCAGCCCCTGGGACTCCGGAACTTACAATGAGCAGTTCTTC.

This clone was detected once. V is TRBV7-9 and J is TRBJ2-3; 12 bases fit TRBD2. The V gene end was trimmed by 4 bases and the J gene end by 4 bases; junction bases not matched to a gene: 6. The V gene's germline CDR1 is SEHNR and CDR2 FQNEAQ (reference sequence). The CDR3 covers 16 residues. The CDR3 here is CASSSLAGGPPDTQYF. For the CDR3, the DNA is TGTGCCAGCAGCTCCCTAGCGGGAGGGCCACCAGATACGCAGTATTTT.

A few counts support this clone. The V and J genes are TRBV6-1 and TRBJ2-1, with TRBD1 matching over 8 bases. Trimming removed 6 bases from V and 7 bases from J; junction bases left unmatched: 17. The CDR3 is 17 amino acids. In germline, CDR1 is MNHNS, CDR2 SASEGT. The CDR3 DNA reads TGTGCCAGCAGCGAAATATCGACAGGGGAATTAGAGAATGAGCAGTTCTTC. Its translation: CASSEISTGELENEQFF.

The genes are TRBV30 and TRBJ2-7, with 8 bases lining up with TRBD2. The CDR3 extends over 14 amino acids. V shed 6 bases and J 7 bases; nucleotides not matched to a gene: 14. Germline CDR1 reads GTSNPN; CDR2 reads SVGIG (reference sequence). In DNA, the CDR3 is TGTGCCTGCGCTGGGCGGGAGGTTGCGGGTGAGCAGTACTTC. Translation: CACAGREVAGEQYF.

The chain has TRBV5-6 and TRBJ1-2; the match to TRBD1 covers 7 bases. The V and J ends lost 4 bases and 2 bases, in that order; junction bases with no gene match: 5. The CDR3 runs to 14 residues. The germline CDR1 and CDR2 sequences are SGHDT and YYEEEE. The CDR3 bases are TGTGCCAGCAGCCCGACAGGGATCAACTATGGCTACACCTTC. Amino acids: CASSPTGINYGYTF.

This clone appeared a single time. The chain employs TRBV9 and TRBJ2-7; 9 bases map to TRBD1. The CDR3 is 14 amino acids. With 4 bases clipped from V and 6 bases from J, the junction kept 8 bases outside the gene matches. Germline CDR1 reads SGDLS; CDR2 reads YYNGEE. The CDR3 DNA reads TGTGCCAGCAGCCCCCGGGACAGGGTATTCGAGCAGTACTTC. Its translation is CASSPRDRVFEQYF.

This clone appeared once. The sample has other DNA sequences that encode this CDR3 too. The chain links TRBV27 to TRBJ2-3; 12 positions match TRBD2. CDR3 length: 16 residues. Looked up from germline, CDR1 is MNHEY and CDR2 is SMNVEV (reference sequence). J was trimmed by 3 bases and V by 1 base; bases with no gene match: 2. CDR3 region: CASSLLGTSGTDTQYF. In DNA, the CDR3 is TGTGCCAGCAGTTTATTGGGGACTAGCGGGACAGATACGCAGTATTTT.

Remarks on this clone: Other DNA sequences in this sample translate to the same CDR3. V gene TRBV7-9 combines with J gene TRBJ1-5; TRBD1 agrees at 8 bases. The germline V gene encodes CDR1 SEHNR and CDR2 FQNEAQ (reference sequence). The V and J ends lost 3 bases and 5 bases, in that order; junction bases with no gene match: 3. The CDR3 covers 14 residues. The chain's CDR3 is CASSFTGGDQPQHF. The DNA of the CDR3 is TGTGCCAGCAGCTTCACAGGGGGAGATCAGCCCCAGCATTTT. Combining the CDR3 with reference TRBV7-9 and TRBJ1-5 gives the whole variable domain DTGVSQNPRHKITKRGQNVTFRCDPISEHNRLYWYRQTLGQGPEFLTYFQNEAQLEKSRLLSDRFSAERPKGSFSTLEIQRTEQGDSAMYLCASSFTGGDQPQHFGDGTRLSIL.

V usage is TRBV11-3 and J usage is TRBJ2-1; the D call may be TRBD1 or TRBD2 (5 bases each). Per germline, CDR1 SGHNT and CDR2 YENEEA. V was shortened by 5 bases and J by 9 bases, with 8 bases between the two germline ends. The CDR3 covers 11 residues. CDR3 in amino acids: CASSEGTEQFF. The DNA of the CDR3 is TGTGCCAGCAGCGAGGGGACTGAGCAGTTCTTC.

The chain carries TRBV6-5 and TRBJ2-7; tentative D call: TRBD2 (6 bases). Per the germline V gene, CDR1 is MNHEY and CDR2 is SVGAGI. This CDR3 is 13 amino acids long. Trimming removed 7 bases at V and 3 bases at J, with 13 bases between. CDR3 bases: TGTGCCAGCACGGGGCGGGGAAACTACGAGCAGTACTTC. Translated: CASTGRGNYEQYF.

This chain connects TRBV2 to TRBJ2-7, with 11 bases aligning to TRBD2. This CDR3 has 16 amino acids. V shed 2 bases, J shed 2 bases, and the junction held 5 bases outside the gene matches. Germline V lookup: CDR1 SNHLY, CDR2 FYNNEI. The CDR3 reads CASSEFLGLAAYEQYF. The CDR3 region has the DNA TGTGCCAGCAGTGAATTCCTGGGACTAGCGGCCTACGAGCAGTACTTC.

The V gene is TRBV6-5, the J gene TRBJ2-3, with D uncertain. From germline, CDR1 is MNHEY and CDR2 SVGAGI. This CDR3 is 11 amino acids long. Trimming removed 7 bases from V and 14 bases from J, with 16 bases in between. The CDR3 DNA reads TGTGCCAGCACCTACTCCGGCGAGCGGTATTTT. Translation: CASTYSGERYF.

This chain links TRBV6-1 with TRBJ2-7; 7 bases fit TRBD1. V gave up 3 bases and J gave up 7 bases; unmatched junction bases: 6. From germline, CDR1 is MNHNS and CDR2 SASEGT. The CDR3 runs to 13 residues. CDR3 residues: CASSDKGALEQYF. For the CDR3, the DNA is TGTGCCAGCAGTGACAAGGGGGCCTTGGAGCAGTACTTC.

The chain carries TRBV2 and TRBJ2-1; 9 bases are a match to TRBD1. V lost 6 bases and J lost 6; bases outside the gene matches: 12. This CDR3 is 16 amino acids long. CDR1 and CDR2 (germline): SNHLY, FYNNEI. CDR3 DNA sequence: TGTGCCAGCAGCGACCCCGGGACAGGGAGATCCAATGAGCAGTTCTTC. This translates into CASSDPGTGRSNEQFF.

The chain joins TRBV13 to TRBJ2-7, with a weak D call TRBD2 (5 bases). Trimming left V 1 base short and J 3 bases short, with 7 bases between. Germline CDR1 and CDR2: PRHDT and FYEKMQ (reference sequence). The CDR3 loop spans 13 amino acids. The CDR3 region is CASSLVGDYEQYF. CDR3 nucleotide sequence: TGTGCCAGCAGCTTAGTCGGGGACTACGAGCAGTACTTC.

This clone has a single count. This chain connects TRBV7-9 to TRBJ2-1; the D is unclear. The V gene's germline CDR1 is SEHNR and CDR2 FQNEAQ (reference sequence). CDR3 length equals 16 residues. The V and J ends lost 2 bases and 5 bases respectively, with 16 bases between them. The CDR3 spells CASSLFLTAEHNEQFF. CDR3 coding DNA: TGTGCCAGCAGCTTATTTCTGACGGCAGAACACAATGAGCAGTTCTTC.

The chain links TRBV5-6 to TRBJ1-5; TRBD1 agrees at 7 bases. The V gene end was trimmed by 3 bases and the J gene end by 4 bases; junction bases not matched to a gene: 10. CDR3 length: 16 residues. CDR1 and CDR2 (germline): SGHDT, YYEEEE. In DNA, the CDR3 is TGTGCCAGCAGCTACACCCGGGACAGCTTAAATCAGCCCCAGCATTTT. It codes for CASSYTRDSLNQPQHF.

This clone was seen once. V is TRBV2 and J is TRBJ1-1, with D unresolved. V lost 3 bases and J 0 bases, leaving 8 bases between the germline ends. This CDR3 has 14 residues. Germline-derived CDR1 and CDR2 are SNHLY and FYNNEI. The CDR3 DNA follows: TGTGCCAGCAGTGAGAATAAGGTGAACACTGAAGCTTTCTTT. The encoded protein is CASSENKVNTEAFF.

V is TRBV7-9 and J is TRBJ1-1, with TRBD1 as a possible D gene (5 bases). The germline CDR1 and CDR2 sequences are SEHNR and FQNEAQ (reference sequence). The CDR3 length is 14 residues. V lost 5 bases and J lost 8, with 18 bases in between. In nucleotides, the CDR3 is TGTGCCAGCAGCCGACCAATGGGGCAGGGAGAAGCTTTCTTT. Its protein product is CASSRPMGQGEAFF.

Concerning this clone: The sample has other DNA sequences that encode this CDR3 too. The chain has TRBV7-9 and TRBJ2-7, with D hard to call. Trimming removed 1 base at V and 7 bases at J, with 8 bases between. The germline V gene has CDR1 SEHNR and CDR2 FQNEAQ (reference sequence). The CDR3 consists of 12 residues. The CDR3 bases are TGTGCCAGCAGCTTAGGTGGTAGGGAGCAGTACTTC. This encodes CASSLGGREQYF.

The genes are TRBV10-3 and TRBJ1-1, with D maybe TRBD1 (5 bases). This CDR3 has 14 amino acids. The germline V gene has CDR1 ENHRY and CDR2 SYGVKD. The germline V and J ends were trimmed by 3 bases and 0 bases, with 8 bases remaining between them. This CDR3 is CAISEDSMNTEAFF. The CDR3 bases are TGTGCCATCAGTGAAGACAGTATGAACACTGAAGCTTTCTTT.

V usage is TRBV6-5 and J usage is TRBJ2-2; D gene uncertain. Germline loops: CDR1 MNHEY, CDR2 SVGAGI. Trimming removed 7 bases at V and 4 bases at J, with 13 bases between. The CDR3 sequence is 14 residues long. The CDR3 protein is CASTQRMVTGELFF. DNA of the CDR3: TGTGCCAGCACCCAACGGATGGTCACCGGGGAGCTGTTTTTT.

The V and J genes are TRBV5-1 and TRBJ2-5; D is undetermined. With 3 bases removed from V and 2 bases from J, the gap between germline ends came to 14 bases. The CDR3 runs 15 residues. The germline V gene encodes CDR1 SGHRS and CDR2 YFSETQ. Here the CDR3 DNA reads TGCGCCAGCAGCTATTTAGTGGATGGACAAGAGACCCAGTACTTC. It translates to CASSYLVDGQETQYF.

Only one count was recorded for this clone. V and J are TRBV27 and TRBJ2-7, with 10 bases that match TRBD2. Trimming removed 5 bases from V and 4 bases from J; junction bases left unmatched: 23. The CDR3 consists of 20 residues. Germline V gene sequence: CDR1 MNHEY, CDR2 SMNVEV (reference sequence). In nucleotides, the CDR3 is TGTGCCAGCAGTCCCAGGTCAGCTAACGCCCTAGCGGGAGAATGGTACGAGCAGTACTTC. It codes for CASSPRSANALAGEWYEQYF.